The 24 T cell receptor beta chains below all came from one sample that was sequenced in a study of cytomegalovirus exposure and HLA in healthy donors. The study ran its PCR with 60 Vbeta and 13 Jbeta primers. Some clones are missing from TCRdb's copy, which holds only in-frame ones; the method was immunoSEQ multiplex PCR. The sample has approximately 150,000 clones, 75% to 80% seen once; the top ten hold around 2.5%. Material for sequencing was PBMCs. The receptors come from a woman between 40 and 50 years old in good health and CMV-seropositive.

The CDR3 bases are TGTGCCAGCACTCTGACAGGGGGCCCCCAGTCACCCCTCCACTTT. It translates to CASTLTGGPQSPLHF. The chain recombines TRBV6-5 with TRBJ1-6; 10 positions match TRBD1. There are 15 residues in the CDR3. Unmatched junction bases numbered 10, after V lost 7 bases and J lost 10 bases. Germline V CDR1 and CDR2: MNHEY, SVGAGI.

The chain uses TRBV4-1 and TRBJ2-1, with 15 bases fitting TRBD2. The ends lost 3 bases at V and 4 bases at J; junction bases unmatched: 4. CDR3 length: 17 residues. CDR1 and CDR2 (germline): MGHRA, YSYEKL. The CDR3 spells CASSQGLAGGLYNEQFF. The CDR3 nucleotides read TGCGCCAGCAGCCAGGGACTAGCGGGGGGTTTATACAATGAGCAGTTCTTC.

V and J are TRBV7-2 and TRBJ2-3; 8 bases are shared with TRBD2. The CDR3 has 19 residues. J lost 0 bases, V lost 1 base, and 12 bases had no gene match. CDR1 and CDR2 (germline): SGHTA, FQGNSA. As DNA, the CDR3 is TGTGCCAGCAGCTTAGGGGCTAGCGGGTGGTCCGCTAGCACAGATACGCAGTATTTT. This gives the protein CASSLGASGWSASTDTQYF. Combining the CDR3 with reference TRBV7-2 and TRBJ2-3 gives the whole variable domain GAGVSQSPSNKVTEKGKDVELRCDPISGHTALYWYRQSLGQGLEFLIYFQGNSAPDKSGLPSDRFSAERTGGSVSTLTIQRTQQEDSAVYLCASSLGASGWSASTDTQYFGPGTRLTVL.

V usage is TRBV19 and J usage is TRBJ1-5; D is unresolved. V shed 3 bases and J shed 5 bases, with 11 bases lying between them. The CDR3 is 14 residues long. CDR1 is LNHDA and CDR2 is SQIVND in the germline V gene (reference sequence). The DNA for the CDR3 is TGTGCCAGTAGTATTTTTTCTATTTATCAGCCCCAGCATTTT. Its translation is CASSIFSIYQPQHF.

The gene calls are TRBV18 and TRBJ2-3; 8 bases align to TRBD1. The V gene's germline CDR1 is KGHSH and CDR2 LQKENI. V lost 3 bases to trimming and J lost 15 bases; unmatched junction nucleotides: 5. This CDR3 is 11 amino acids long. As DNA, the CDR3 is TGTGCCAGCTCACCGGGACAGGCCCCTTATTTT. Its protein is CASSPGQAPYF.

The chain carries TRBV2 and TRBJ1-5; 9 nucleotides agree with TRBD1. CDR1 and CDR2 (germline): SNHLY, FYNNEI. V lost 7 bases and J lost 10; bases outside the gene matches: 8. CDR3 length: 13 residues. CDR3 in amino acids: CASNGQGLTPQHF. CDR3 bases: TGTGCCAGCAATGGACAGGGGCTCACCCCCCAGCATTTT.

The V gene is TRBV7-9, the J gene TRBJ1-1; D unclear. CDR3 size: 12 residues. The ends were cut back, 5 bases at V and 3 bases at J, with 7 bases in the middle. Germline V CDR1 and CDR2: SEHNR, FQNEAQ (reference sequence). The CDR3 protein is CASSPPYTEAFF. The CDR3 DNA sequence: TGTGCCAGCAGCCCCCCATACACTGAAGCTTTCTTT.

V gene TRBV6-5 combines with J gene TRBJ1-3, with D perhaps TRBD1 (6 bases). V was clipped by 0 bases and J by 4 bases, with 10 bases between them. This CDR3 has 15 residues. The germline CDR1 and CDR2 sequences are MNHEY and SVGAGI. CDR3 in amino acids: CASSYSAGVGNTIYF. The CDR3 region has the DNA TGTGCCAGCAGTTACTCTGCAGGGGTCGGAAACACCATATATTTT.

The V and J genes are TRBV7-9 and TRBJ2-1, with 13 bases aligning to TRBD2. The V gene end was trimmed by 6 bases and the J gene end by 8 bases; junction bases not matched to a gene: 4. Germline V lookup: CDR1 SEHNR, CDR2 FQNEAQ (reference sequence). The CDR3 consists of 14 residues. In DNA, the CDR3 is TGTGCCAGCAGGCGGACTAGCGGGAGCGATGAGCAGTTCTTC. The encoded protein is CASRRTSGSDEQFF.

As regards this clone: Its ends do not fully match the called genes, so a read error is possible. The V gene is TRBV4-3, the J gene TRBJ1-4; 7 bases map to TRBD1. The CDR3 is made up of 18 amino acids. Germline CDR1 reads LGHNA; CDR2 reads YSLEER. The CDR3 nucleotides are TGCGCCAGCAGCCAACACGGACAGGTTACTTCAACTAATGAAGAACTGTTTTTT. Translation: CASSQHGQVTSTNEELFF.

Worth noting for this clone: Relative to the germline gene, one junction end is altered; a read error may explain this. V is TRBV7-9 and J is TRBJ1-2; the D is unclear. Germline V lookup: CDR1 SEHNR, CDR2 FQNEAQ (reference sequence). CDR3 size: 11 residues. CDR3 amino acids: CSSSLQFGYTF. The CDR3, as DNA: TGTTCCAGCAGCTTACAATTTGGCTACACCTTC.

This sequence joins TRBV5-1 and TRBJ2-7, with TRBD1 as a possible D gene (5 bases). The CDR3 is 14 residues long. The germline V and J ends were trimmed by 2 bases and 4 bases, with 13 bases remaining between them. CDR1 is SGHRS and CDR2 is YFSETQ in the germline V gene. The CDR3 protein is CASSFQGMNYEQYF. For the CDR3, the DNA is TGCGCCAGCAGCTTCCAGGGAATGAATTACGAGCAGTACTTC.

V is TRBV28 and J is TRBJ2-1; TRBD2 matches 11 bases. Germline CDR1 and CDR2: MDHEN and SYDVKM. The trim removed 2 bases at V and 8 bases at J, leaving 8 bases unmatched. The CDR3 is made up of 16 amino acids. This chain's CDR3 is CASSLASGGLIHEQFF. DNA of the CDR3: TGTGCCAGCAGTTTAGCTAGCGGGGGGTTAATCCATGAGCAGTTCTTC. Combining the CDR3 with reference TRBV28 and TRBJ2-1 gives the whole variable domain DVKVTQSSRYLVKRTGEKVFLECVQDMDHENMFWYRQDPGLGLRLIYFSYDVKMKEKGDIPEGYSVSREKKERFSLILESASTNQTSMYLCASSLASGGLIHEQFFGPGTRLTVL.

The chain links TRBV7-2 to TRBJ1-1; D is perhaps TRBD1 (5 bases). The CDR3 is 14 amino acids. Germline V gives CDR1 SGHTA, CDR2 FQGNSA. Trimming removed 5 bases at V and 3 bases at J, with 13 bases between. The CDR3 here is CASSPLDRYTEAFF. The CDR3 DNA reads as TGTGCCAGCAGCCCCCTTGACAGATACACTGAAGCTTTCTTT.

The rearrangement uses TRBV2 and TRBJ1-6; possible D gene TRBD1, 6 bases. The CDR3 covers 13 residues. Trimming pared 6 bases from V and 9 bases from J, leaving 12 bases between. The germline gives CDR1 SNHLY, CDR2 FYNNEI. The CDR3 sequence: CASRSTGFSPLHF. In nucleotides, the CDR3 is TGTGCCAGCAGATCCACAGGGTTTTCACCCCTCCACTTT.

V usage is TRBV7-8 and J usage is TRBJ2-1, with D possibly being TRBD1 (7 bases). The CDR3 is 12 amino acids. Germline CDR1 reads SGHVS; CDR2 reads FQNEAQ. V lost 10 bases and J lost 1, with 8 bases in between. The CDR3 bases are TGTGCCACAGGGGGGTCCTACAATGAGCAGTTCTTC. Translated: CATGGSYNEQFF. The variable domain in full, completed from reference TRBV7-8 and TRBJ2-1, reads GAGVSQSPRYKVAKRGQDVALRCDPISGHVSLFWYQQALGQGPEFLTYFQNEAQLDKSGLPSDRFFAERPEGSVSTLKIQRTQQEDSAVYLCATGGSYNEQFFGPGTRLTVL.

The chain is built from TRBV19 and TRBJ1-1; a weak D match, TRBD1 (5 bases). The CDR3 runs 14 residues. The germline V gene encodes CDR1 LNHDA and CDR2 SQIVND (reference sequence). V was shortened by 6 bases and J by 4 bases, with 15 bases between the two germline ends. The CDR3 nucleotides are TGTGCCAGTAGCCCCGGACACGGCGGCACTGAAGCTTTCTTT. Translating gives CASSPGHGGTEAFF.

This chain connects TRBV6-5 to TRBJ1-4; TRBD1 agrees at 9 bases. J gave up 8 bases and V 6 bases, and 10 bases lay outside the gene matches. Germline V CDR1 and CDR2: MNHEY, SVGAGI. There are 15 residues in the CDR3. The CDR3 region has the DNA TGTGCCAGCAGCAATACAGGGGGCATATGGGAAAAACTGTTTTTT. Its translation: CASSNTGGIWEKLFF.

The V gene is TRBV6-5, the J gene TRBJ1-2, with TRBD1 as a possible D gene (6 bases). Trimming removed 2 bases at V and 7 bases at J, with 14 bases between. There are 14 residues in the CDR3. Per the germline V gene, CDR1 is MNHEY and CDR2 is SVGAGI. This chain's CDR3 is CASSYQGGSAGYTF. In DNA form, the CDR3 reads TGTGCCAGCAGTTACCAAGGGGGTAGTGCTGGCTACACCTTC.

The rearrangement links TRBV27 to TRBJ1-1, with D possibly matching TRBD1 (6 bases). V was pared by 2 bases and J by 0 bases, with 16 bases between. CDR1 and CDR2 from the germline V gene are MNHEY and SMNVEV (reference sequence). The CDR3 totals 17 residues. The CDR3 coding sequence is TGTGCCAGCAGTTTAAAACAGGGTTTCAACATGAACACTGAAGCTTTCTTT. Residues: CASSLKQGFNMNTEAFF.

The chain employs TRBV4-1 and TRBJ2-7; 11 bases are a match to TRBD1. V trimming: 0 bases; J trimming: 6 bases; junction bases outside the gene matches: 7. Looked up from germline, CDR1 is MGHRA and CDR2 is YSYEKL. This CDR3 spans 16 amino acids. The CDR3 sequence is CASSQDSLDRGPEQYF. CDR3 DNA sequence: TGCGCCAGCAGCCAAGACTCATTGGACAGGGGGCCCGAGCAGTACTTC.

The chain joins TRBV5-1 to TRBJ1-1; no clear D. V shed 4 bases and J shed 0 bases, with 13 bases lying between them. Germline V lookup: CDR1 SGHRS, CDR2 YFSETQ. This CDR3 is built from 15 residues. The CDR3 coding sequence is TGCGCCAGCAGCGCCCAATCGGGGATGAACACTGAAGCTTTCTTT. It translates to CASSAQSGMNTEAFF.

The rearrangement links TRBV20-1 to TRBJ2-1, with TRBD2 as a possible D gene (5 bases). CDR1 and CDR2 from the germline V gene are DFQATT and SNEGSKA (reference sequence). CDR3 length: 11 residues. V was trimmed by 6 bases and J by 5 bases, leaving 8 bases between them. Here the CDR3 reads CSARRNNEQFF. The CDR3 nucleotides read TGCAGTGCGAGGAGGAACAATGAGCAGTTCTTC.

The rearrangement uses TRBV4-3 and TRBJ2-3; unclear D gene. Germline V gene sequence: CDR1 LGHNA, CDR2 YSLEER. The CDR3 totals 14 residues. The V end was cut by 0 bases, the J end by 1 base, with 5 bases between. The CDR3 DNA is TGCGCCAGCAGCCAAGAAGGAGGCACAGATACGCAGTATTTT. It specifies CASSQEGGTDTQYF.